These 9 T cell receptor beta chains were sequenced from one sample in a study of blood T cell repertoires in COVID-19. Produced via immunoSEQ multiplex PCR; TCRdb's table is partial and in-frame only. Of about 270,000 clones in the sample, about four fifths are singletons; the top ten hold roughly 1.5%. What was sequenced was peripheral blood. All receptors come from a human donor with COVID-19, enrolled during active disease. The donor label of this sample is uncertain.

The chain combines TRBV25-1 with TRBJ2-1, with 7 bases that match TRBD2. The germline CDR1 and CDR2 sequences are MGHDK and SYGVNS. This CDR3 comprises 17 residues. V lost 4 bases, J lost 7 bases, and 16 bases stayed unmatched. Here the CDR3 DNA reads TGTGCCAGCAGTGCCCTGGGGGGGATAGGTGGTAAAAATGAGCAGTTCTTC. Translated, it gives CASSALGGIGGKNEQFF. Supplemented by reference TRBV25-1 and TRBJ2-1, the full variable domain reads EADIYQTPRYLVIGTGKKITLECSQTMGHDKMYWYQQDPGMELHLIHYSYGVNSTEKGDLSSESTVSRIRTEHFPLTLESARPSHTSQYLCASSALGGIGGKNEQFFGPGTRLTVL.

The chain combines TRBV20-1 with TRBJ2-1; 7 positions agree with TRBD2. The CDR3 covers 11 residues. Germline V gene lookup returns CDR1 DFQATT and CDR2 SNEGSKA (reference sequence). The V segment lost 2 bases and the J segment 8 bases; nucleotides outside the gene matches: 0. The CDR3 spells CSARLADEQFF. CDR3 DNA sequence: TGCAGTGCTAGACTAGCGGATGAGCAGTTCTTC.

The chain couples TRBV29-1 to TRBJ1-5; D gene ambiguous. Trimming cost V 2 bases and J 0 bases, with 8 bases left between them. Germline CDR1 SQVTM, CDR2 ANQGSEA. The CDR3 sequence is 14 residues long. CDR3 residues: CSVELPGSNQPQHF. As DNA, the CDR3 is TGCAGCGTTGAATTGCCGGGTAGCAATCAGCCCCAGCATTTT.

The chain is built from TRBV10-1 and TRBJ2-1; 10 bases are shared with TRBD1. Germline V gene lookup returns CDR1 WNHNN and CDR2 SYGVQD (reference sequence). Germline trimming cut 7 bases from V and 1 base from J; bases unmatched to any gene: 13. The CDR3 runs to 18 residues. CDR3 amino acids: CASNTYCAGQGSYNEQFF. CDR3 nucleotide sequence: TGCGCCAGCAATACCTACTGTGCGGGACAGGGGTCCTACAATGAGCAGTTCTTC.

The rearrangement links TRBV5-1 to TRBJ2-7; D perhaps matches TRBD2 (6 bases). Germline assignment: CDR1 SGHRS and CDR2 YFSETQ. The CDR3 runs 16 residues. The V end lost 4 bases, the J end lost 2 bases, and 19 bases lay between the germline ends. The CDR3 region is CASSLGPGTGAYEQYF. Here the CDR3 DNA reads TGCGCCAGCAGCCTCGGCCCAGGGACGGGAGCCTACGAGCAGTACTTC.

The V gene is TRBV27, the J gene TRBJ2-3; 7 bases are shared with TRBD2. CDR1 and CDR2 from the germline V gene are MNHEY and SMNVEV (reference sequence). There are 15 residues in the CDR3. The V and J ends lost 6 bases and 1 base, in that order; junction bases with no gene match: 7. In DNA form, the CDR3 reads TGTGCCAGCAGCCTAGGACTAGTCGGCACAGATACGCAGTATTTT. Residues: CASSLGLVGTDTQYF.

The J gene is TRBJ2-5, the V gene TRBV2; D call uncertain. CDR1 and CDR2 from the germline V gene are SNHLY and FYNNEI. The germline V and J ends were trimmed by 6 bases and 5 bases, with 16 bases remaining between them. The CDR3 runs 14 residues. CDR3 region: CASRPASGWETQYF. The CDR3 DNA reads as TGTGCCAGCAGACCCGCCTCGGGTTGGGAGACCCAGTACTTC.

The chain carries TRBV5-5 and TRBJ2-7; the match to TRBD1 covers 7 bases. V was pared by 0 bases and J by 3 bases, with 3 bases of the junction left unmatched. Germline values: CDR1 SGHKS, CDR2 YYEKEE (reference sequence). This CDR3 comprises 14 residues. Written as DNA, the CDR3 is TGTGCCAGCAGCTTGGCGGGACAGAACTACGAGCAGTACTTC. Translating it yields CASSLAGQNYEQYF.

CDR3 nucleotide sequence: TGTGCGAGCCGGGGGGTGAATGGCTACACCTTC. Its protein is CASRGVNGYTF. The chain combines TRBV28 with TRBJ1-2; TRBD1 is a possible D gene (5 bases). Germline V gives CDR1 MDHEN, CDR2 SYDVKM. CDR3 size: 11 residues.